The following is a T cell receptor (beta chain) sequence with its context. Its specificity is not known. Researchers ran the PCR with 60 Vbeta and 13 Jbeta primers. Methods used by the authors: Later, an analysis found roughly 80 million unique TCR beta chains, and roughly 10 million of these were shared. Sequencing was performed with immunoSEQ multiplex PCR; in TCRdb, only in-frame clones are kept and a portion is missing. The V and J calls and the clone size are those of that table, but D and trimming were determined from the DNA. The sample includes 140,000 or so clones, 76% seen only once; the top ten take roughly 1.8%. Donors counted as nominally healthy when sampled, yet unrecorded immune exposures were likely. CDR3 length: 12 amino acids. V lost 9 bases, J lost 1 base, and 9 bases lay in between. Looked up from germline, CDR1 is MGHDK and CDR2 is SYGVNS. The sample belongs to a study of cytomegalovirus exposure and HLA in healthy donors. Study observations and caveats: Follow-up analysis later connected one missense variant in DCLRE1C with trimming of TCR beta V- and J-genes. The dataset shows that most TCR sequences were rare, while some public TCRs occurred in many donors.

This receptor was identified in a woman aged 40 to 49 in good health and CMV-seronegative. The chain is built from TRBV25-1 and TRBJ1-2; TRBD1 is a possible D gene (6 bases). Sequenced sample: PBMCs. The DNA of the CDR3 is TGTGCCAGTCAGGGGAATAACTATGGCTACACCTTC. It yields the protein CASQGNNYGYTF.